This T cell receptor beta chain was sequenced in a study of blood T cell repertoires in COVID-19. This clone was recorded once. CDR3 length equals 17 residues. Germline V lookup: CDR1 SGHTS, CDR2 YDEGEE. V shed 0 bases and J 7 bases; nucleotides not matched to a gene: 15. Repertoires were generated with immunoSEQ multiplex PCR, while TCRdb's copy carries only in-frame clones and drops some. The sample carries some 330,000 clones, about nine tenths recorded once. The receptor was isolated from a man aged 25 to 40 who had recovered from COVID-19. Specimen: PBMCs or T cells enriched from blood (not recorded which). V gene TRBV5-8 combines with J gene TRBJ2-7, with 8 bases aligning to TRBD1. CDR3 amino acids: CASSLAYRQGPSMEQYF. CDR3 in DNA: TGTGCCAGCAGCTTGGCTTATCGACAGGGGCCCTCGATGGAGCAGTACTTC.